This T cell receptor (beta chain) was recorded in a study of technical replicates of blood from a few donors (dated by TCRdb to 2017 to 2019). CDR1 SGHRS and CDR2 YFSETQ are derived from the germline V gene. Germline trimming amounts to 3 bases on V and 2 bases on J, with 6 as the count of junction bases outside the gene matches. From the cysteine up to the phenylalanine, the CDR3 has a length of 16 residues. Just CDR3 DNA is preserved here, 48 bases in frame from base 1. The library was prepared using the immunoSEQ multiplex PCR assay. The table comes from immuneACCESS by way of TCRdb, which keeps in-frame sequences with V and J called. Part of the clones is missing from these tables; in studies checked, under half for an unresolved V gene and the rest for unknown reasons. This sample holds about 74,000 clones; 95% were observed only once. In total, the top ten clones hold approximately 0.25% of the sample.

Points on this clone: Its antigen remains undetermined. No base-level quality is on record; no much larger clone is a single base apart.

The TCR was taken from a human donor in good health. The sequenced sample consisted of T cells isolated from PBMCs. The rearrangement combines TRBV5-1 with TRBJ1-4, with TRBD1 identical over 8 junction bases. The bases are TGCGCCAGCAGCTATCAGCAGGGGGCTACTAATGAAAAACTGTTTTTT. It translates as CASSYQQGATNEKLFF.